These 5 T cell receptor beta chains share one sample of origin, sequenced in a study of cytomegalovirus exposure and HLA in healthy donors (dated by TCRdb to 2017 to 2019). Libraries were constructed by the immunoSEQ multiplex PCR assay. What TCRdb holds here is the immuneACCESS table cut down to in-frame rearrangements. Part of the clones is not present; checked against another copy, under half of the missing clones reflect an unresolved V gene, and the others are unexplained. The sample table contains about 350,000 clones; only one count was recorded for about nine tenths of them. Of the sample, roughly 1.2% falls within the top ten clones. Sequences were obtained from PBMCs. The receptors come from a young woman in good health and CMV-seropositive.

The gene calls are TRBV9 and TRBJ1-2; TRBD1 might be the D (5 bases). CDR3 length: 15 residues. With 0 bases removed from V and 2 bases from J, the gap between germline ends came to 11 bases. Germline V gives CDR1 SGDLS, CDR2 YYNGEE. The CDR3 bases are TGTGCCAGCAGCGTAGCGATTGGGGGAAACTATGGCTACACCTTC. Its protein product is CASSVAIGGNYGYTF.

The chain uses TRBV6-5 and TRBJ1-5; weak D call: TRBD1 (5 bases). Trimming pared 4 bases from V and 5 bases from J, leaving 15 bases between. The germline CDR1 and CDR2 sequences are MNHEY and SVGAGI. This CDR3 is 15 amino acids long. DNA for the CDR3: TGTGCCAGCAGTTTCGGCCAGGGAGGAGATCAGCCCCAGCATTTT. Translation: CASSFGQGGDQPQHF.

This clone is a singleton in its sample. This chain uses TRBV5-1 with TRBJ2-3; weak D call: TRBD1 (6 bases). CDR3 length: 17 amino acids. Germline CDR1 reads SGHRS; CDR2 reads YFSETQ. V gave up 4 bases and J gave up 0 bases, with 18 bases separating them. Written as DNA, the CDR3 is TGCGCCAGCAGCCTGGCCGGGACAAGCGCTAGCACAGATACGCAGTATTTT. Protein product: CASSLAGTSASTDTQYF.

This clone has a single count. J is TRBJ2-7 and V is TRBV5-1; 10 bases fit TRBD1. J was trimmed by 1 base and V by 4 bases; bases with no gene match: 5. This CDR3 region has 15 residues. Germline CDR1 is SGHRS and CDR2 is YFSETQ. The DNA of the CDR3 is TGCGCCAGCAGCGCTCCGGGACAGGGGTCCTACGAGCAGTACTTC. Translated, it gives CASSAPGQGSYEQYF.

This chain links TRBV19 with TRBJ1-4; D gene uncertain. V was pared by 5 bases and J by 4 bases, with 8 bases between. The CDR3 consists of 13 residues. CDR1 and CDR2 from the germline V gene are LNHDA and SQIVND (reference sequence). CDR3 sequence: CASSETSNEKLFF. The CDR3 nucleotides read TGTGCCAGTAGTGAGACTAGTAATGAAAAACTGTTTTTT.